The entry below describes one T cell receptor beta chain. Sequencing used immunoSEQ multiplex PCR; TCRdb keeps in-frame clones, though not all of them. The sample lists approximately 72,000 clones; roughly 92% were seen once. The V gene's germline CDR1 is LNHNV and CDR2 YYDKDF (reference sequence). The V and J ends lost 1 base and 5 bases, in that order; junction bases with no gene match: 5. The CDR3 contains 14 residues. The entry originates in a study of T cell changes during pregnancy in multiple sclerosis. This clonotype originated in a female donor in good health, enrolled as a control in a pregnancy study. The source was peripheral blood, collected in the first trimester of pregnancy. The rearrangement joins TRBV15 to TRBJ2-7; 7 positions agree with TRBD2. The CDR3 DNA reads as TGTGCCACCAGCAGAGGGGAGGGGATGAACGAGCAGTACTTC. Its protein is CATSRGEGMNEQYF.